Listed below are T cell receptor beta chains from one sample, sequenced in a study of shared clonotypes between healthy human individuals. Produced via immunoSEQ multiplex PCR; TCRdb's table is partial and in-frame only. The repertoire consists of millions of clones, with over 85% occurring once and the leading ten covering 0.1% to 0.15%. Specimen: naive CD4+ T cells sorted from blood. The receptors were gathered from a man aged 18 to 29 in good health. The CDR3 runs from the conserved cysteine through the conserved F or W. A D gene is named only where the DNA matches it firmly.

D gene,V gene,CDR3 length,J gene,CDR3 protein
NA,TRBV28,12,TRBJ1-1,CASRNQRDEAFF
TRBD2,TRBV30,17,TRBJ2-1,CAWSPSLTSGRSNEQFF
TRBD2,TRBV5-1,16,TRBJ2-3,CASSATSGGPGDTQYF
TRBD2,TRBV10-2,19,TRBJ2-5,CASSRYPGGLGEAGETQYF
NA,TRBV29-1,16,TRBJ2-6,CSVGTVGESGANVLTF
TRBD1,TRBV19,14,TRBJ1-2,CASRNRGSNYGYTF
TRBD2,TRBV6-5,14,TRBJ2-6,CATGGISGANVLTF
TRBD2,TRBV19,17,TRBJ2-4,CASSPIGLAVAKNIQYF
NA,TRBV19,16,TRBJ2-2,CASCPLMTGNTGELFF
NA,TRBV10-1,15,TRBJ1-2,CASSGRGGANYGYTF
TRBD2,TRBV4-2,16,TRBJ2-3,CASSPGTSGGLGTQYF
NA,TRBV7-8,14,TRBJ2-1,CASSLAVGNNEQFF
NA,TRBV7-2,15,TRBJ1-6,CASSLSQLNNSPLHF
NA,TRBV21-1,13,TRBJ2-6,CASSTAGANVLTF
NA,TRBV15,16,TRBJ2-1,CATSRDRTLSYNEQFF
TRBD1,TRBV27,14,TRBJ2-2,CASSIPTGSGELFF
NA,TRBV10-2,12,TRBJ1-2,CASGDGVYGYTF
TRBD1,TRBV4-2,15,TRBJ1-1,CASSQATGMNTEAFF
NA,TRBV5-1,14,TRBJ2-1,CASSLAGHGNEQFF
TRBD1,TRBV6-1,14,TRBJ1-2,CASSLTDRAYGYTF
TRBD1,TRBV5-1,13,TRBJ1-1,CASSSTGDTEAFF
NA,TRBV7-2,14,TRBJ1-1,CASSFTQGNTEAFF
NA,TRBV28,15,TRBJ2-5,CASSLGLREQETQYF
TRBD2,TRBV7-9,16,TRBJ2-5,CASSLFTKREVETQYF
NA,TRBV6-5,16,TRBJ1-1,CASSSSGNGPYTEAFF
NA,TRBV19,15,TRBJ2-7,CASSTSPGTIYEQYF
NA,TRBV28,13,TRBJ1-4,CATCRPTNEKLFF
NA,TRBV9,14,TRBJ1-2,CASSGAAVGDGYTF
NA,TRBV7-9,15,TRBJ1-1,CASSLLMSGLTEAFF
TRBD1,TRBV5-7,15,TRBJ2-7,CASSPDRDRIHEQYF
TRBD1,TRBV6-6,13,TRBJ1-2,CASSEQGSYGYTF
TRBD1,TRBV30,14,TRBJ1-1,CAWGQGKGNTEAFF
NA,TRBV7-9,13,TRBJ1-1,CASSLSANTEAFF
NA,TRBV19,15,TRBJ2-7,CASSIAGVSSYEQYF
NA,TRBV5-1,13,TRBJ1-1,CASGLGVNTEAFF
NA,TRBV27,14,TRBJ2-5,CASSLNPLGETQYF
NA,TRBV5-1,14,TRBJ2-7,CASSLSVVSYEQYF
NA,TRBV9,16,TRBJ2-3,CASSVGGSRGGDTQYF
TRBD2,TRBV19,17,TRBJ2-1,CASSPTTSPLLYNEQFF
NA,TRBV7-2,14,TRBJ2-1,CASTPRPSYNEQFF
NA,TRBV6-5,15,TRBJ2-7,CASSYYWTGPYEQYF
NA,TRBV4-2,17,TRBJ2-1,CASSQDAQRPSYNEQFF
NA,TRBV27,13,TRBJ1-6,CASRRQVGTPLHF
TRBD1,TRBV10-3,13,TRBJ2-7,CAIRQTGVEEQYF
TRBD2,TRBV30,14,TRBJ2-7,CAWRFRGGLYEQYF
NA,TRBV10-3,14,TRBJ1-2,CAISEDTLTYGYTF
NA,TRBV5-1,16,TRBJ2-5,CASSFAGGSGWETQYF
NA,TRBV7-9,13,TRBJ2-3,CASSSSGTDTQYF
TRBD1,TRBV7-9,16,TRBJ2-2,CAGRPGQGPNTGELFF
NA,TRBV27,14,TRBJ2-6,CASSLSAGANVLTF
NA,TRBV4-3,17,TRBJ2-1,CASSSGGTKTPYNEQFF
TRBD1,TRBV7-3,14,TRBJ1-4,CASSLGQGKEKLFF
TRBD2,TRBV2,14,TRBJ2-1,CASSYSGTSNEQFF
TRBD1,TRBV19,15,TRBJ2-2,CASSIPRGYTGELFF
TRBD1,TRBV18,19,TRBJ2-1,CASSPLTGGTSEKGNEQFF
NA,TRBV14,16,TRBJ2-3,CASSREGGAGTDTQYF
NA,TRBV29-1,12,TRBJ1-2,CSVAGGNYGYTF
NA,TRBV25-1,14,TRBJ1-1,CASSEGYPNTEAFF
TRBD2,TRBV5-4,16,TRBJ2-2,CASSSGTSGRTGELFF
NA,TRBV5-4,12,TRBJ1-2,CASSMEGYGYTF